The entry below gives a single TCR beta chain sequence along with its context. This sample was taken from a study of blood T cell repertoires in COVID-19. Study-wide context: The United States, Italy and Spain supplied acute and convalescent COVID-19 samples.

Method: immunoSEQ multiplex PCR; TCRdb's copy keeps in-frame clones and lacks some. The repertoire holds approximately 270,000 clones, with approximately 83% as singletons. Trimming at V came to 1 base and at J to 1 base, leaving 8 bases not matched to a gene. The CDR3 length is 17 residues. Germline CDR1 LNHDA, CDR2 SQIVND (reference sequence). Cohort allocation depended upon clinical history that participants reported. The clonotype comes from a woman between 25 and 40 years old who had recovered from COVID-19. Specimen: PBMCs or T cells enriched from blood (not recorded which). The V and J genes are TRBV19 and TRBJ2-5; 8 bases are shared with TRBD2. CDR3 nucleotide sequence: TGTGCCAGTAGTATAGGAGGGACTAGTTTTGCCCAAGAGACCCAGTACTTC. Protein sequence: CASSIGGTSFAQETQYF.